Listed below are T cell receptor beta chains from one sample, sequenced in a study of control samples from healthy donors and cancer patients. Method: immunoSEQ multiplex PCR; TCRdb's copy keeps in-frame clones and lacks some. Of 90,000 or so clones in the sample, 88% are singletons; the top ten hold roughly an eighth. The sample consisted of blood. The receptors derive from a woman aged 70-85 years in good health. Both conserved end residues are trimmed from each CDR3. A D gene is named only where the DNA matches it firmly.

v_call d_call cdr3_aa
TRBV4-2 - ASSQEVENYEQY
TRBV12-3/TRBV12-4 - ASWRGEKLF
TRBV7-2 TRBD1 ASSLGDSSYGYT
TRBV11-3 - ASSLGQGTETQY
TRBV7-2 - ASSFGRDTEAF
TRBV6-5 - ASRGGGDEQY
TRBV11-2 TRBD1 ASSSNRDSIPHEQY
TRBV29-1 - SVVTATNQPQH
TRBV19 - ASSTLSGSGANVLT
TRBV7-9 - ASSLGQALSGYT
TRBV6-4 - ASSDSGNTQY
TRBV9 - ASSLSGGDGYT
TRBV7-9 - ATRGTEAF
TRBV3-1/TRBV3-2 - ASSQGEEGYGYT
TRBV6-5 - ASQGGRNLNTEAF
TRBV6-5 - ASSSAVQETQY
TRBV9 - ASSVMDEGYGYT
TRBV10-3 - AIGRPGNTIY
TRBV5-1 - ASSPTEANYGYT
TRBV19 - ASSIDRRKSEAF
TRBV11-2 TRBD1 ASILTGVNTEAF
TRBV20-1 TRBD2 SASRVGSSGGGVYEQY
TRBV5-4 TRBD2 ASSPSRGDTGELF
TRBV11-2 TRBD1 ASSPPGTGGEAF
TRBV19 - ASSISGANVLT
TRBV30 - AWSVWSSDTQY
TRBV5-6 TRBD2 ASRQRTFRTSGRAGELF
TRBV6-2/TRBV6-3 TRBD1 ASSQGQEPYEQY